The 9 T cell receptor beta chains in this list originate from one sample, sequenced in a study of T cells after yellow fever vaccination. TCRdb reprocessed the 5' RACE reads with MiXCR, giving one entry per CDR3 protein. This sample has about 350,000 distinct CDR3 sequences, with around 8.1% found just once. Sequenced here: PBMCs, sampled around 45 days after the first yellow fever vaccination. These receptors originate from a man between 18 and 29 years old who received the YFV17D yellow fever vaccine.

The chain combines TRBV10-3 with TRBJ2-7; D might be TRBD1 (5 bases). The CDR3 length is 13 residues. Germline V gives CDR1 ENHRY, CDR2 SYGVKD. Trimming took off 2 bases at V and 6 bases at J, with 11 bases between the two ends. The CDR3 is CAISEQTVGEQYV. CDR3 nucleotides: TGTGCCATCAGTGAGCAGACAGTGGGCGAGCAGTACGTC.

The CDR3 DNA follows: TGCGCCAGCAGCCCCGGGACTTACGGAAGCTCCTACAATGAGCAGTTCTTC. Residues: CASSPGTYGSSYNEQFF. J is TRBJ2-1 and V is TRBV5-1; perhaps TRBD2 as D (6 bases). Germline V gene sequence: CDR1 SGHRS, CDR2 YFSETQ. V was pared by 4 bases and J by 0 bases, with 17 bases between. The CDR3 runs to 17 residues.

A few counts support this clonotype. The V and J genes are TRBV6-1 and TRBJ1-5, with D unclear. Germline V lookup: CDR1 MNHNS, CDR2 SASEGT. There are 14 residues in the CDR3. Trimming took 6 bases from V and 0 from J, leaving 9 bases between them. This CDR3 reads CASRRRDSNQPQHF. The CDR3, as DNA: TGTGCCAGCAGGAGGAGGGATAGCAATCAGCCCCAGCATTTT.

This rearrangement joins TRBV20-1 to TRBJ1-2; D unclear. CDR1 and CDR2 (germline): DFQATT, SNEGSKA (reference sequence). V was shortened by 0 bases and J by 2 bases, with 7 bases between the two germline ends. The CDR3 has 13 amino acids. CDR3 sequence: CSARDNSNYGYTF. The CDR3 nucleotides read TGCAGTGCTAGAGATAACAGCAACTATGGCTACACCTTC.

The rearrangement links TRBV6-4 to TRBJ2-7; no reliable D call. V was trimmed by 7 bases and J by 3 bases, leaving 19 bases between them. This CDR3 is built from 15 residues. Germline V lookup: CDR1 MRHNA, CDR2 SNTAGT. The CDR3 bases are TGTGCCAGCAAGGTTGTTCGAGAAAATAACTACGAGCAGTACTTC. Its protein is CASKVVRENNYEQYF.

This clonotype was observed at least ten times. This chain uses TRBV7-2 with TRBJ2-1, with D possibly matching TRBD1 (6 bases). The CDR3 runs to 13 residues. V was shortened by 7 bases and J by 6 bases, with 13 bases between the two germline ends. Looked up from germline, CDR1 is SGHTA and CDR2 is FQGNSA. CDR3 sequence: CASKWGPSNEQFF. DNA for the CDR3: TGTGCCAGCAAGTGGGGGCCTTCCAATGAGCAGTTCTTC.

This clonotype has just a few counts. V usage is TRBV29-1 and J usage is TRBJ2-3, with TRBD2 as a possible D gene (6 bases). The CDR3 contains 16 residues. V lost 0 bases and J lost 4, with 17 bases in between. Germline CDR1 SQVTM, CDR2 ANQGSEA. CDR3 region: CSVEDVVQGGADTQYF. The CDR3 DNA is TGCAGCGTTGAAGATGTGGTGCAGGGAGGCGCAGATACGCAGTATTTT.

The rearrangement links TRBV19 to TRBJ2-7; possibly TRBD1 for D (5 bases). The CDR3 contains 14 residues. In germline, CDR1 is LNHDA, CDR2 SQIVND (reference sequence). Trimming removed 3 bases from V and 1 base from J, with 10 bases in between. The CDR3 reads CASSIPGKSYEQYF. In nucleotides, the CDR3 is TGTGCCAGTAGTATTCCAGGGAAGTCCTACGAGCAGTACTTC.

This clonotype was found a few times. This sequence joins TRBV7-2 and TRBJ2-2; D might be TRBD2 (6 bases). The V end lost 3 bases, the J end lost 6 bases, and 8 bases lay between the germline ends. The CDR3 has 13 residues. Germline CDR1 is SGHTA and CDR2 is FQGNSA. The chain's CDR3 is CASSFLASGELFF. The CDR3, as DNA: TGTGCCAGCAGCTTCCTAGCGTCCGGGGAGCTGTTTTTT. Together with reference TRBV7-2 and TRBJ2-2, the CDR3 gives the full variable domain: GAGVSQSPSNKVTEKGKDVELRCDPISGHTALYWYRQSLGQGLEFLIYFQGNSAPDKSGLPSDRFSAERTGGSVSTLTIQRTQQEDSAVYLCASSFLASGELFFGEGSRLTVL.